This T cell receptor beta chain was identified in a study of T cell responses to AZD1222 COVID-19 vaccine. General study points: Increases in Spike-specific TCR breadth and depth were seen after two AZD1222 doses. Scientists sampled the repertoires only once the peak T cell response had passed.

There are 15 residues in the CDR3. Germline V lookup: CDR1 SGHAT, CDR2 FQNNGV. V was cut by 1 base and J by 1 base, with 8 bases left in between. The data were produced by immunoSEQ multiplex PCR, yet TCRdb's version contains in-frame clones alone and is incomplete. The sample gives around 120,000 clones, roughly 90% of which show up once; 0.95% to 1.5% is in the top ten. Notes on this clone: Its specificity is unknown.

The TCR sequence derives from an adult in good health. The specimen comprised peripheral blood, sampled on day 0 of AZD1222 vaccination. The J gene is TRBJ2-1, the V gene TRBV11-2; a weak D match, TRBD2 (5 bases). CDR3 amino acids: CASSLVGSSYNEQFF. The CDR3, as DNA: TGTGCCAGCAGCTTAGTAGGGAGTTCCTACAATGAGCAGTTCTTC.